This T cell receptor beta chain was observed in a study of T cells in Graves' hyperthyroidism and ophthalmopathy. Study summary: The initial diagnosis was the point when peripheral blood was collected, ahead of any treatment.

The source material, RNA transcripts, was used to amplify TCR beta CDR3 regions. HTBI primers were used for first-round RT-PCR of the TCR CDR3. Each CDR3 protein gets one entry after TCRdb re-called the multiplex PCR reads with MiXCR. The repertoire holds about 350,000 distinct CDR3 sequences, around 18% seen once, with around 15% in the top ten. The study's findings and limits: Progression to ophthalmopathy was predicted a median of 6.5 months early. Stable hyperthyroidism and ophthalmopathy were separated using 13 V-J signatures.

Germline V gene sequence: CDR1 SGHRS, CDR2 YFSETQ. V gave up 0 bases and J gave up 2 bases; unmatched junction bases: 7. This CDR3 is built from 16 residues. As concerns this clonotype: No antigen is known for it.

The diagnoses drew upon clinical symptoms, serum thyroxine and TRAb, thyroid ultrasound and orbital computed tomography. The clonotype originates from a woman aged 40 to 50 with Graves' ophthalmopathy. The sample consisted of blood. This chain connects TRBV5-1 to TRBJ2-7, with 8 positions matching TRBD1. The CDR3 DNA is TGCGCCAGCAGCTTGGTCGCGGGACAGGAAGCCTACGAGCAGTACTTC. Translated: CASSLVAGQEAYEQYF.